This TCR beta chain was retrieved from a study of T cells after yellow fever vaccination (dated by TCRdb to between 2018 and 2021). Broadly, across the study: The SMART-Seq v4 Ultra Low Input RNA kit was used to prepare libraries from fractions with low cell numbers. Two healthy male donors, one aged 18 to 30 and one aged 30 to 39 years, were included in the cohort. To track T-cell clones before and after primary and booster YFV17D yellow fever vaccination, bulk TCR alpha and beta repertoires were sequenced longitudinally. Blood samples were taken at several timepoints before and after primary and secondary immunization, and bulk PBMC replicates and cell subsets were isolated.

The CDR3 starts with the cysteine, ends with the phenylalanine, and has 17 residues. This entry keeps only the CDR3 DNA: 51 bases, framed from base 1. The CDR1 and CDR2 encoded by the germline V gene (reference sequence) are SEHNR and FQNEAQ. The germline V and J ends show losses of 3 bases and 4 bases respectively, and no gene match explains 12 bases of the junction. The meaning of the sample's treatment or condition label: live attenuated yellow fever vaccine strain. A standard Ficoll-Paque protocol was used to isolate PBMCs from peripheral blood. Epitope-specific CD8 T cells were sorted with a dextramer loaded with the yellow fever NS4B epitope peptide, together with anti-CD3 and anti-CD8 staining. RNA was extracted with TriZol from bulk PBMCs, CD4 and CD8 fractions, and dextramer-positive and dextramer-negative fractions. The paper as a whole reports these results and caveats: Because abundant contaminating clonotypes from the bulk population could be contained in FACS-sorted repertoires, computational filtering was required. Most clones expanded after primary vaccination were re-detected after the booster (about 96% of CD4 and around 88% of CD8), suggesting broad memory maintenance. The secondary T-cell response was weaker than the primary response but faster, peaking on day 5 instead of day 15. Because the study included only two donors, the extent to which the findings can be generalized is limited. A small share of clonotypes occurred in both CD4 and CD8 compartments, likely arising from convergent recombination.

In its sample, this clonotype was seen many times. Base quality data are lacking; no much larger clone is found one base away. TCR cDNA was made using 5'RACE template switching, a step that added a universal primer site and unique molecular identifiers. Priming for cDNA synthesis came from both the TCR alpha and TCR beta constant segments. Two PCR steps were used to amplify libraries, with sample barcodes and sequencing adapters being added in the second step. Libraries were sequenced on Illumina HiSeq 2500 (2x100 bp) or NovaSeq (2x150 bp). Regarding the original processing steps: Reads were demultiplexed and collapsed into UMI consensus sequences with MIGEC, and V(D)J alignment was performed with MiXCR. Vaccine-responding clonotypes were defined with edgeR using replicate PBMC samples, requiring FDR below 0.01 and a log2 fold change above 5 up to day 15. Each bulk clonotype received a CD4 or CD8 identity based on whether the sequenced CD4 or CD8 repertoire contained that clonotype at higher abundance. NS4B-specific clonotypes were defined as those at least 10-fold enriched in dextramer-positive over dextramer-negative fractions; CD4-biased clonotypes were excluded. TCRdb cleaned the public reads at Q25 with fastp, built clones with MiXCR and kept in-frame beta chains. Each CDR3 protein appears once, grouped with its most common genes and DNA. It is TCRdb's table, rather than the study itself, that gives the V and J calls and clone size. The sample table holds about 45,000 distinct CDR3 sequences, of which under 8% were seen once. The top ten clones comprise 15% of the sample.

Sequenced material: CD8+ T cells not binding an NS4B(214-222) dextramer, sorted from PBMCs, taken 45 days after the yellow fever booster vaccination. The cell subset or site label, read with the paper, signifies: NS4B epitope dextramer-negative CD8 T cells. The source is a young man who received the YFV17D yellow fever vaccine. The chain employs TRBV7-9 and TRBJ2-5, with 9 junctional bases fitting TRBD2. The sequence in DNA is TGTGCCAGCAGCTTTGCCCTAGCGGGACTTTTCGGAGAGACCCAGTACTTC. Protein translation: CASSFALAGLFGETQYF. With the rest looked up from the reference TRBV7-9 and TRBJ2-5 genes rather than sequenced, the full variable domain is DTGVSQNPRHKITKRGQNVTFRCDPISEHNRLYWYRQTLGQGPEFLTYFQNEAQLEKSRLLSDRFSAERPKGSFSTLEIQRTEQGDSAMYLCASSFALAGLFGETQYFGPGTRLLVL.